A single sample gave rise to the 8 T cell receptor beta chains below, sequenced in a study of shared clonotypes between healthy human individuals. TCRdb's table, derived via immunoSEQ multiplex PCR, lists solely in-frame clones and lacks some. The profile shows a few hundred thousand clones, more than 60% of them singletons. Specimen: memory CD4+ T cells sorted from blood. Described subset: CD45RA-negative fraction. The receptors originated from a man in his thirties or forties in good health.

The J gene is TRBJ2-7, the V gene TRBV7-9; 7 nucleotides align to TRBD1. Germline trimming cut 5 bases from V and 6 bases from J; bases unmatched to any gene: 7. Germline V CDR1 and CDR2: SEHNR, FQNEAQ (reference sequence). The CDR3 is 13 amino acids. The CDR3: CASSRWDSSEQYF. CDR3 DNA sequence: TGTGCCAGCAGCCGATGGGACAGTAGCGAGCAGTACTTC. The full variable domain, with the rest looked up from reference TRBV7-9 and TRBJ2-7, is DTGVSQNPRHKITKRGQNVTFRCDPISEHNRLYWYRQTLGQGPEFLTYFQNEAQLEKSRLLSDRFSAERPKGSFSTLEIQRTEQGDSAMYLCASSRWDSSEQYFGPGTRLTVT.

V gene TRBV27 combines with J gene TRBJ2-1; 10 bases map to TRBD2. The CDR3 has 18 amino acids. The V segment lost 7 bases and the J segment 6 bases; nucleotides outside the gene matches: 18. In germline, CDR1 is MNHEY, CDR2 SMNVEV (reference sequence). CDR3: CASTRVREASGSLNEQFF. CDR3 nucleotides: TGTGCCAGCACCAGGGTGAGGGAGGCTAGCGGGAGTCTCAATGAGCAGTTCTTC.

V is TRBV6-5 and J is TRBJ1-3; 7 nucleotides agree with TRBD1. The CDR3 length is 15 residues. The V segment lost 6 bases and the J segment 2 bases; nucleotides outside the gene matches: 7. CDR1 and CDR2 from the germline V gene are MNHEY and SVGAGI. The CDR3 nucleotides are TGTGCCAGCAGCCTGGGTAGGGGGCCTGGAAACACCATATATTTT. This translates into CASSLGRGPGNTIYF.

The genes are TRBV18 and TRBJ1-4; maybe TRBD1 (5 bases). Germline values: CDR1 KGHSH, CDR2 LQKENI. The CDR3 consists of 17 residues. With 6 bases removed from V and 1 base from J, the gap between germline ends came to 18 bases. The CDR3 coding sequence is TGTGCCAGCTCCCCTTTTTCGAGGGACTTAACTAATGAAAAACTGTTTTTT. It encodes CASSPFSRDLTNEKLFF.

V usage is TRBV14 and J usage is TRBJ2-3; no firm D call. The CDR3 loop spans 16 amino acids. From germline, CDR1 is SGHDN and CDR2 FVKESK. V was clipped by 0 bases and J by 0 bases, with 10 bases between them. The DNA of the CDR3 is TGTGCCAGCAGCCAAGATTGGGCGCGGAGCACAGATACGCAGTATTTT. Its protein is CASSQDWARSTDTQYF.

The chain combines TRBV15 with TRBJ2-7; TRBD2 agrees at 11 bases. The CDR3 has 17 amino acids. The trim removed 1 base at V and 3 bases at J, leaving 8 bases unmatched. Per the germline V gene, CDR1 is LNHNV and CDR2 is YYDKDF (reference sequence). Here the CDR3 DNA reads TGTGCCACCAGCAGAGTGGGATTAGCGGGAGGGATCTACGAGCAGTACTTC. This translates into CATSRVGLAGGIYEQYF.

CDR3 nucleotide sequence: TGTGCCAGCAGTTTATCGAGGACTAGCGGGAGGGGCAGCTACGAGCAGTACTTC. Translating it yields CASSLSRTSGRGSYEQYF. The chain is built from TRBV27 and TRBJ2-7; 15 positions agree with TRBD2. Germline V gives CDR1 MNHEY, CDR2 SMNVEV (reference sequence). This CDR3 comprises 18 residues. The junction had 6 bases not matched to a gene; V was cut back by 0 bases and J by 3 bases.

The chain has TRBV2 and TRBJ2-2, with TRBD2 matching over 10 bases. V shed 4 bases, J shed 5 bases, and the junction held 4 bases outside the gene matches. Germline CDR1 SNHLY, CDR2 FYNNEI. The length of the CDR3 is 15 residues. CDR3 bases: TGTGCCAGCAGTGGACTAGCGGGCGAAACCGGGGAGCTGTTTTTT. It specifies CASSGLAGETGELFF.